Here is one T cell receptor beta chain with its context. Its antigen remains unidentified. This record comes from a study of OX40 agonist ivuxolimab in advanced cancers. Study overall: Patients enrolled in dose escalation were diagnosed with hepatocellular carcinoma, melanoma, renal cell or head and neck cancer.

Clones were sequenced by immunoSEQ multiplex PCR, and TCRdb holds only the in-frame ones, with some missing. This repertoire shows under 150,000 clones, just over 90% found once; its top ten account for about 1%. Study-wide findings and caveats: Circulating CD4+ and CD8+ T cells showed clonal expansion by week 6 at 0.1 to 3.0 mg/kg.

The CDR3 runs 19 residues. V gave up 4 bases and J gave up 0 bases, with 19 bases separating them. Looked up from germline, CDR1 is MDHEN and CDR2 is SYDVKM. The gene calls are TRBV28 and TRBJ2-6; TRBD1 is a possible D gene (6 bases). The sequence came from an adult with an advanced solid tumor such as melanoma, head and neck, liver or kidney cancer. The starting material was CD4+ or CD8+ T cells sorted from blood, obtained in a trial of the OX40 agonist ivuxolimab. For the CDR3, the DNA is TGTGCCAGCAGTTCCCGACAGGTTATTCGTACCTCTGGGGCCAACGTCCTGACTTTC. The encoded protein is CASSSRQVIRTSGANVLTF.